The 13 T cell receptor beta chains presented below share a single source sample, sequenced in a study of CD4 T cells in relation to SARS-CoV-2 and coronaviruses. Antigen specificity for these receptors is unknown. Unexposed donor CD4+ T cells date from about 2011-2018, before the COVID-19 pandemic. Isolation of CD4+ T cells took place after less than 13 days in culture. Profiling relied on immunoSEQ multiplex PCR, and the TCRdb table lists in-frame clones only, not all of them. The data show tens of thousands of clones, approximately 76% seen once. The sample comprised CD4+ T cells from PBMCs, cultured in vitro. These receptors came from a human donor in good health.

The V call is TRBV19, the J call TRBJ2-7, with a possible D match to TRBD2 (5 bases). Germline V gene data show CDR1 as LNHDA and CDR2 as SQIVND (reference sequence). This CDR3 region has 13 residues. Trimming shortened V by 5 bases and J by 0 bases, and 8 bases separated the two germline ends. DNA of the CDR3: TGTGCCAGTAGTGCGGGCCTCTCCTACGAGCAGTACTTC. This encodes CASSAGLSYEQYF.

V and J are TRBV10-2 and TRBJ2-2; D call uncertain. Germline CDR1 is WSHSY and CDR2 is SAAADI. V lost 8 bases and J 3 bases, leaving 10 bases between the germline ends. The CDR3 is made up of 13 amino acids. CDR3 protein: CASSWGYTGELFF. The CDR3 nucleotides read TGCGCCAGCTCTTGGGGTTACACCGGGGAGCTGTTTTTT.

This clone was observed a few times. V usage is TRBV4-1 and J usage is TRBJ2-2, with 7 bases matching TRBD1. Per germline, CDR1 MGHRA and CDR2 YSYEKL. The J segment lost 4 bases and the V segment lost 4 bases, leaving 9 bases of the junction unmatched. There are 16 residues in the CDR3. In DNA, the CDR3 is TGCGCCAGCAGCCCCCTAGGACAGGTAGTCACCGGGGAGCTGTTTTTT. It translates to CASSPLGQVVTGELFF.

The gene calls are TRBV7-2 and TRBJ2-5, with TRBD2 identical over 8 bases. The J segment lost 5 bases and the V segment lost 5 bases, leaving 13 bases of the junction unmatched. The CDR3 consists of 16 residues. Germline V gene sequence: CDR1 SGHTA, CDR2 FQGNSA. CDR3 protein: CASSDPVIAGKETQYF. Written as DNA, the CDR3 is TGTGCCAGCAGCGACCCCGTAATAGCGGGGAAGGAGACCCAGTACTTC.

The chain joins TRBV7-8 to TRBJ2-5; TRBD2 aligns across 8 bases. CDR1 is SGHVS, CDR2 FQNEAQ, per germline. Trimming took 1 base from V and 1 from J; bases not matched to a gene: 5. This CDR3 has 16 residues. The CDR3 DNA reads TGTGCCAGCAGCTTAGGGAGACTAGCGTTCCAAGAGACCCAGTACTTC. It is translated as CASSLGRLAFQETQYF.

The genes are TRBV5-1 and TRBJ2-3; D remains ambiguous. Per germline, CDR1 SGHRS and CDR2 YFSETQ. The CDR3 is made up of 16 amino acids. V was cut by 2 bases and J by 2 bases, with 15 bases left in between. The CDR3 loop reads CASSLTPDWTTDTQYF. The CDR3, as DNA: TGCGCCAGCAGCTTAACCCCCGACTGGACCACAGATACGCAGTATTTT.

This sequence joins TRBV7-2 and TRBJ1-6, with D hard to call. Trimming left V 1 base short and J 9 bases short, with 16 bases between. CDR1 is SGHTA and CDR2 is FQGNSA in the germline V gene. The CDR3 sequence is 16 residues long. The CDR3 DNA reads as TGTGCCAGCAGCTTAGATGTCGCCAGGCGTGGTTCACCCCTCCACTTT. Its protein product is CASSLDVARRGSPLHF.

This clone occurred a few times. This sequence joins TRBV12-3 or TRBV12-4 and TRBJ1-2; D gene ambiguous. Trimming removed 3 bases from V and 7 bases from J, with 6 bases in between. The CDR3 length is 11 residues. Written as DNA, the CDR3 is TGTGCCAGCAGTTTGATCTCTGGCTACACCTTC. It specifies CASSLISGYTF.

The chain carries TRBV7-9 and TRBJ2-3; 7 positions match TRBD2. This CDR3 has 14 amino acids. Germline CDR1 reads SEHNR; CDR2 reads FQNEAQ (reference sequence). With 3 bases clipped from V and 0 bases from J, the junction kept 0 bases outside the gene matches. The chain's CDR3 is CASSFGGSTDTQYF. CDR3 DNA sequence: TGTGCCAGCAGCTTCGGGGGGAGCACAGATACGCAGTATTTT. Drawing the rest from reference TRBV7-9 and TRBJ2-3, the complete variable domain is DTGVSQNPRHKITKRGQNVTFRCDPISEHNRLYWYRQTLGQGPEFLTYFQNEAQLEKSRLLSDRFSAERPKGSFSTLEIQRTEQGDSAMYLCASSFGGSTDTQYFGPGTRLTVL.

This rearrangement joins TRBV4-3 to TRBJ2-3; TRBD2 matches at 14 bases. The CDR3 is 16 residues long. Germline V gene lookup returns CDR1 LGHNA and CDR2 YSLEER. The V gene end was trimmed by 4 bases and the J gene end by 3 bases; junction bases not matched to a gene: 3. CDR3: CASSPGTSGRTDTQYF. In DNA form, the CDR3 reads TGCGCCAGCAGCCCCGGGACTAGCGGGAGAACAGATACGCAGTATTTT.

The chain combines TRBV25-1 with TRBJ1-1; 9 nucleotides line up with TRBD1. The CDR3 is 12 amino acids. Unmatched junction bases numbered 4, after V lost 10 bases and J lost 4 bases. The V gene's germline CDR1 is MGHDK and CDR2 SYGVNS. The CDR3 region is CATRTGVTEAFF. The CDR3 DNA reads TGTGCCACCAGGACAGGGGTCACTGAAGCTTTCTTT. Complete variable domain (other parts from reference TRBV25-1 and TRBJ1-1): EADIYQTPRYLVIGTGKKITLECSQTMGHDKMYWYQQDPGMELHLIHYSYGVNSTEKGDLSSESTVSRIRTEHFPLTLESARPSHTSQYLCATRTGVTEAFFGQGTRLTVV.

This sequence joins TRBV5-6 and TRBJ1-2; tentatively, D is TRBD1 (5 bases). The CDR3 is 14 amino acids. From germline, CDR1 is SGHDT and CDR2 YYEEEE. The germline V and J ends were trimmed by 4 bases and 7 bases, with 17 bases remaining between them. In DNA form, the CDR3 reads TGTGCCAGCAGCGTGGGCAGCAGGGATGCTGGCTACACCTTC. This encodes CASSVGSRDAGYTF. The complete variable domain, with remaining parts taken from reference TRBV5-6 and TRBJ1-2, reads DAGVTQSPTHLIKTRGQQVTLRCSPKSGHDTVSWYQQALGQGPQFIFQYYEEEERQRGNFPDRFSGHQFPNYSSELNVNALLLGDSALYLCASSVGSRDAGYTFGSGTRLTVV.

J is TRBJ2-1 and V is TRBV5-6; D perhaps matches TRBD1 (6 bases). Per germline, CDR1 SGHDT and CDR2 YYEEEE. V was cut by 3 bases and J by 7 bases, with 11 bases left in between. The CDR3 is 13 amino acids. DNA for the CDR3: TGTGCCAGCAGCTACCTGCAGGGGAATGAGCAGTTCTTC. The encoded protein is CASSYLQGNEQFF.